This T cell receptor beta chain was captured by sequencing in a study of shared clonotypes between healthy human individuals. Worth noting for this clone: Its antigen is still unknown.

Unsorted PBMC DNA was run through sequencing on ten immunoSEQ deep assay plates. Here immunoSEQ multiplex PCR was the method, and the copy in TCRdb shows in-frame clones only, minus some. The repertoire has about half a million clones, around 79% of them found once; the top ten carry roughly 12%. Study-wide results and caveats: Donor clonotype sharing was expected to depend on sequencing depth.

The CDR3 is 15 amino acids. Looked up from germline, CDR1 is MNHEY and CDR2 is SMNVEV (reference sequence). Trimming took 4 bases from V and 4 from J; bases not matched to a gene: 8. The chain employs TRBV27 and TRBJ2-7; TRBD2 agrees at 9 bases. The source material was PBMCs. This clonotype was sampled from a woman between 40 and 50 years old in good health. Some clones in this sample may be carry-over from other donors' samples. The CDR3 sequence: CASSSGTSQWYEQYF. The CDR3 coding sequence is TGTGCCAGCAGTTCCGGGACTAGCCAATGGTACGAGCAGTACTTC.